This TCR beta chain was captured in a study of monozygotic twins with inflammatory bowel disease. Study-wide findings and caveats: Twins with IBD were found to have lower TCRbeta diversity (inverse Simpson) than healthy co-twins. There was no way to distinguish the different T cell subtypes.

With regard to this clonotype: Its antigen remains unknown.

This CDR3 has 14 residues. Germline-derived CDR1 and CDR2 are MNHEY and SVGAGI. Blood, 2.5 to 3 ml, was drawn per donor. Two nested PCRs, of approximately 16 and 10 cycles, processed TCRalpha and TCRbeta cDNA. TCRdb reworked the 5' RACE reads into one entry per CDR3 protein, no DNA. In all, the sample yields about 200,000 distinct CDR3 sequences. Sample: blood. This clonotype was obtained from a human donor with ulcerative colitis or Crohn's disease, or a healthy co-twin of an affected twin (not recorded which). The rearrangement uses TRBV6-5 and TRBJ2-3. The CDR3: CASSFLDSTDTQYF.